This TCR beta chain comes out of a study of blood T cell repertoires in COVID-19. On the study more broadly: T cells, B-cell-depleted T cells, or PBMCs supplied cDNA or gDNA.

Authors' processing steps: Reference gene primer amplification in the assay estimated nucleated cell counts. Clones were read by immunoSEQ multiplex PCR, and TCRdb kept only the in-frame ones, dropping some. D and trimming were read from the DNA, whereas the V and J calls and clone size are those reported in that table. Of some 310,000 clones in the sample, roughly 86% were seen once. In germline, CDR1 is MNHEY, CDR2 SMNVEV (reference sequence). V lost 5 bases to trimming and J lost 6 bases, with 9 bases between them. The CDR3 has 12 residues. Researchers sorted participants into cohorts using their self-reported clinical history. Donors in Cohort 3 counted as recovered after two negative PCRs, clearance, or symptom resolution.

The sequencing input was PBMCs or T cells enriched from blood (not recorded which). The rearrangement uses TRBV27 and TRBJ2-3; D gene uncertain. This receptor was obtained from a woman aged 25 to 39 who had recovered from COVID-19. CDR3: CASSPRMDTQYF. CDR3 DNA sequence: TGTGCCAGCAGTCCTAGAATGGATACGCAGTATTTT.